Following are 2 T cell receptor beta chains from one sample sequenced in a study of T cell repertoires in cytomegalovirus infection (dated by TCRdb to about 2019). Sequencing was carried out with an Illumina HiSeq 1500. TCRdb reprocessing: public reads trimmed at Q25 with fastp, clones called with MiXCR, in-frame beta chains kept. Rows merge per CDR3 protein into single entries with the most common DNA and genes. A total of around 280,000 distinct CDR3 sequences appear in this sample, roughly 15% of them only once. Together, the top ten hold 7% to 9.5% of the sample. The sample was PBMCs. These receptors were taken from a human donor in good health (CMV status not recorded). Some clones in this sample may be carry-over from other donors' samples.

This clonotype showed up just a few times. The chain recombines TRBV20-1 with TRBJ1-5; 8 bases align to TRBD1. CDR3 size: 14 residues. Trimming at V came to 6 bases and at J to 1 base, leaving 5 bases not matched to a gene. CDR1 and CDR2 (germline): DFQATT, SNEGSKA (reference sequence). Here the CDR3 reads CSAYRGGSNQPQHF. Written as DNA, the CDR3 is TGCAGTGCCTACAGGGGGGGGAGCAATCAGCCCCAGCATTTT.

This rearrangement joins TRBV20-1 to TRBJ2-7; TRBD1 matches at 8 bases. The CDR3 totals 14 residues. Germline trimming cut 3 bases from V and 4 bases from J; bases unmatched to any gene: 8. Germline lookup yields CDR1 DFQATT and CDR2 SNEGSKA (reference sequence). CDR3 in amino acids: CSARSQGALYEQYF. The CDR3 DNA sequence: TGCAGTGCTAGGTCGCAGGGGGCTCTTTACGAGCAGTACTTC.